This TCR beta chain stems from a study of T-cell memory formation after mild COVID-19. Researchers used 5'RACE with constant-segment primers to make TCR alpha and TCR beta cDNA libraries that carry sample barcodes and UMIs. TCRdb re-analysed the 5' RACE reads in MiXCR, keeping a single row per CDR3 protein. The sample lists around 200,000 distinct CDR3 sequences, 9.5% occurring once. Findings of the study overall: Researchers found some responding clones in pre-infection memory, a sign that cross-reactive memory joined. The CD4+ clones that contracted clustered mainly within CM and EM, and the CD8+ clones concentrated in EMRA.

There are many counts of this clonotype. Its antigen is unidentified. Germline V CDR1 and CDR2: LGHNA, YNFKEQ. V lost 1 base, J lost 9 bases, and 18 bases lay in between. The CDR3 runs to 16 residues. The chain couples TRBV4-2 to TRBJ2-2; D may correspond to TRBD1 or TRBD2 (6 bases each). The material sequenced was PBMCs or a T cell subset sorted from them (not recorded which). The clonotype was recovered from a man between 18 and 35 years old who had mild COVID-19 (a few samples of this study predate the infection). Cell type and time point are not known. The CDR3 nucleotides read TGTGCCAGCAGCCAAGTTGTCCGGGGGCGCCGCAGGGAGCTGTTTTTT. Its protein is CASSQVVRGRRRELFF.